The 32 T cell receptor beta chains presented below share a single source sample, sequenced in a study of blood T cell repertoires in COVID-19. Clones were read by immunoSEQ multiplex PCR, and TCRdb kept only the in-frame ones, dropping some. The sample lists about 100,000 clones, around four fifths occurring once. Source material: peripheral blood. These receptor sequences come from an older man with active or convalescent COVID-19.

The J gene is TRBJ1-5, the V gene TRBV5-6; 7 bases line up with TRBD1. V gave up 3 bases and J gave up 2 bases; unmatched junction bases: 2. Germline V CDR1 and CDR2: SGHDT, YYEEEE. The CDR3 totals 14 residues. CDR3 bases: TGTGCCAGCAGCTGGGGGACAGGCAATCAGCCCCAGCATTTT. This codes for CASSWGTGNQPQHF.

The CDR3: CASNVAGVAAGELFF. Written as DNA, the CDR3 is TGTGCCAGTAATGTGGCGGGCGTGGCTGCCGGGGAGCTGTTTTTT. The gene calls are TRBV19 and TRBJ2-2; D possibly corresponds to TRBD2 (5 bases). Trimming cost V 7 bases and J 6 bases, with 18 bases left between them. The CDR3 loop spans 15 amino acids. Germline V CDR1 and CDR2: LNHDA, SQIVND (reference sequence).

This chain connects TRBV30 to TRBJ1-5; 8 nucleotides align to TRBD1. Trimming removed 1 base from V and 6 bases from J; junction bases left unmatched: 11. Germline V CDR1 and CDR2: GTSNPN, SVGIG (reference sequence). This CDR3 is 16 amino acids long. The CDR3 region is CAWSARARTGSQPQHF. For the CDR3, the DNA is TGTGCCTGGAGTGCCCGGGCCAGGACAGGGAGTCAGCCCCAGCATTTT.

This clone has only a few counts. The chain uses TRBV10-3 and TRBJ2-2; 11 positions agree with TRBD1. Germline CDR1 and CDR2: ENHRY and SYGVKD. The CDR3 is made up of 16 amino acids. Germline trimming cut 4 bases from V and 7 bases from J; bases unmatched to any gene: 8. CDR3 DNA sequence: TGTGCCATCAGTGCCACGGGACAGGGGGTGAGCGGGGAGCTGTTTTTT. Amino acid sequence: CAISATGQGVSGELFF.

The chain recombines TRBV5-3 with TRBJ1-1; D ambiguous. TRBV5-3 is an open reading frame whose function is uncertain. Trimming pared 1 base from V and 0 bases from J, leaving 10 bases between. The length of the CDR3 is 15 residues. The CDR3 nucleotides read TGTGCCAGAAGCTTGTCTCCCGAGATGAACACTGAAGCTTTCTTT. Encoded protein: CARSLSPEMNTEAFF.

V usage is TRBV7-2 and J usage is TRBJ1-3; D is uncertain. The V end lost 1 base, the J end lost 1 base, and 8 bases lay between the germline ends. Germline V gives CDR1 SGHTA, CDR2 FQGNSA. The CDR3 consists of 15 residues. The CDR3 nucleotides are TGTGCCAGCAGCTTAGGAGGGATGTCTGGAAACACCATATATTTT. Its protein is CASSLGGMSGNTIYF. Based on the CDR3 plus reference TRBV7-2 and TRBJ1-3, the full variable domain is GAGVSQSPSNKVTEKGKDVELRCDPISGHTALYWYRQSLGQGLEFLIYFQGNSAPDKSGLPSDRFSAERTGGSVSTLTIQRTQQEDSAVYLCASSLGGMSGNTIYFGEGSWLTVV.

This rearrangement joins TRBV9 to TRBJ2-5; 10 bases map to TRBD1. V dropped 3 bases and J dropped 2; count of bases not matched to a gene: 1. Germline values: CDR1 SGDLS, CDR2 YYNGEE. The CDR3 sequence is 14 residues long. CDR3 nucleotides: TGTGCCAGCAGCGCGGGACAGGGGCAAGAGACCCAGTACTTC. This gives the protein CASSAGQGQETQYF.

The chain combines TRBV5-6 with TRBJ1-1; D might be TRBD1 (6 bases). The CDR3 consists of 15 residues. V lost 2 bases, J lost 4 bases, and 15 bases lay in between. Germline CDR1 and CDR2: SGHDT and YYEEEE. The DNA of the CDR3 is TGTGCCAGCAGCTTATCCCAGGGGCGAGGCACTGAAGCTTTCTTT. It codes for CASSLSQGRGTEAFF. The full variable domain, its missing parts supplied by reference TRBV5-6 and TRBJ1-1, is DAGVTQSPTHLIKTRGQQVTLRCSPKSGHDTVSWYQQALGQGPQFIFQYYEEEERQRGNFPDRFSGHQFPNYSSELNVNALLLGDSALYLCASSLSQGRGTEAFFGQGTRLTVV.

CDR3 in DNA: TGTGCCAGCAGCTTAACTCCAGGGTGGACTGAAGCTTTCTTT. Protein: CASSLTPGWTEAFF. The chain couples TRBV7-3 to TRBJ1-1; D might be TRBD1 (5 bases). V was cut by 0 bases and J by 5 bases, with 10 bases left in between. This CDR3 comprises 14 residues. CDR1 is SGHTA and CDR2 is FQGTGA in the germline V gene. Full variable domain (rest looked up from reference TRBV7-3 and TRBJ1-1): GAGVSQTPSNKVTEKGKYVELRCDPISGHTALYWYRQSLGQGPEFLIYFQGTGAADDSGLPNDRFFAVRPEGSVSTLKIQRTERGDSAVYLCASSLTPGWTEAFFGQGTRLTVV.

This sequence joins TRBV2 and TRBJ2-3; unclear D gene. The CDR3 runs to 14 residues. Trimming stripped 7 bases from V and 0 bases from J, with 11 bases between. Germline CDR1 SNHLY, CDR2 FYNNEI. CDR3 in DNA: TGTGCCAGCACCCAGCGCCTTAGCACAGATACGCAGTATTTT. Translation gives CASTQRLSTDTQYF.

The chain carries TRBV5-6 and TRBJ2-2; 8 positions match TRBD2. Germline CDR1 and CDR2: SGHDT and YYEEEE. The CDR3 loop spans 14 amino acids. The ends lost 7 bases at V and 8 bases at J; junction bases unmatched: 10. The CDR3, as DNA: TGTGCCAGCGGCCTGGGACTAGTCGGTGGGGAGCTGTTTTTT. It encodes CASGLGLVGGELFF.

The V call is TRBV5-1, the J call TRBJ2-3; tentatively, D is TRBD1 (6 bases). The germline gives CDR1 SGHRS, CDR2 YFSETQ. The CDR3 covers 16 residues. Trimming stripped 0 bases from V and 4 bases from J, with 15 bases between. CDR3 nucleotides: TGCGCCAGCAGCTTGGAGGTAGGGGGAAGGGCAGATACGCAGTATTTT. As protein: CASSLEVGGRADTQYF. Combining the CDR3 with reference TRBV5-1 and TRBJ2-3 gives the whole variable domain KAGVTQTPRYLIKTRGQQVTLSCSPISGHRSVSWYQQTPGQGLQFLFEYFSETQRNKGNFPGRFSGRQFSNSRSEMNVSTLELGDSALYLCASSLEVGGRADTQYFGPGTRLTVL.

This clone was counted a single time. DNA for the CDR3: TGTGCCAGCTCACCCCCCGACAATGAGCAGTTCTTC. This gives the protein CASSPPDNEQFF. V and J are TRBV18 and TRBJ2-1; D unresolved. CDR3 length equals 12 residues. With 3 bases removed from V and 5 bases from J, the gap between germline ends came to 5 bases. Germline lookup yields CDR1 KGHSH and CDR2 LQKENI.

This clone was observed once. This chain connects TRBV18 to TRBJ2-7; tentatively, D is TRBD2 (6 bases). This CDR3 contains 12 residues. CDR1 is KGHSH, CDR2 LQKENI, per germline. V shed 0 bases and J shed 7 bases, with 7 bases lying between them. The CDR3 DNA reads TGTGCCAGCTCACCACCGGGGGGTGAGCAGTACTTC. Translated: CASSPPGGEQYF. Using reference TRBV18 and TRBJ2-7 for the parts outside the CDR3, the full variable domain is NAGVMQNPRHLVRRRGQEARLRCSPMKGHSHVYWYRQLPEEGLKFMVYLQKENIIDESGMPKERFSAEFPKEGPSILRIQQVVRGDSAAYFCASSPPGGEQYFGPGTRLTVT.

The CDR3 here is CASSLGSGKQFF. The CDR3 region has the DNA TGTGCCAGCAGCTTAGGGTCCGGGAAGCAGTTCTTC. The chain uses TRBV7-3 and TRBJ2-1, with TRBD2 as a possible D gene (5 bases). Trimming shortened V by 2 bases and J by 11 bases, and 10 bases separated the two germline ends. The germline gives CDR1 SGHTA, CDR2 FQGTGA. This CDR3 contains 12 residues. Combining the CDR3 with reference TRBV7-3 and TRBJ2-1 gives the whole variable domain GAGVSQTPSNKVTEKGKYVELRCDPISGHTALYWYRQSLGQGPEFLIYFQGTGAADDSGLPNDRFFAVRPEGSVSTLKIQRTERGDSAVYLCASSLGSGKQFFGPGTRLTVL.

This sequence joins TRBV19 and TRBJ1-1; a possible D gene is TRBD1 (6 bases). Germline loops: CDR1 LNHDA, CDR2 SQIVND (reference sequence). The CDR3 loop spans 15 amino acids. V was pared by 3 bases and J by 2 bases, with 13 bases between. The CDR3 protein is CASSMGGGPNTEAFF. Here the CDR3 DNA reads TGTGCCAGTAGTATGGGGGGGGGCCCCAACACTGAAGCTTTCTTT.

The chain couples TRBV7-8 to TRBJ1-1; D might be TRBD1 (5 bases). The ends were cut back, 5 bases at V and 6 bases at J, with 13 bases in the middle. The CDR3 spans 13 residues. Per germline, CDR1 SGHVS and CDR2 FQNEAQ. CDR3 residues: CASSLAGTSEAFF. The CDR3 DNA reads TGTGCCAGCAGCCTTGCAGGGACTTCTGAAGCTTTCTTT.

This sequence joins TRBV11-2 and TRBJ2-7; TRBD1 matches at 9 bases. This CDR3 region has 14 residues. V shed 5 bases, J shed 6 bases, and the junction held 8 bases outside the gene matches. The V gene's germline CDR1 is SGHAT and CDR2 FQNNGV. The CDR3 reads CASSVPGQGPEQYF. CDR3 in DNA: TGTGCCAGCAGCGTTCCGGGACAGGGCCCCGAGCAGTACTTC.

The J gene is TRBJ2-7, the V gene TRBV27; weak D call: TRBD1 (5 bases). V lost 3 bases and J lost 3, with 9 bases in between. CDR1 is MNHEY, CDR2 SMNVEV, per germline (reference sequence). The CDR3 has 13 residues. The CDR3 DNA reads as TGTGCCAGCAGTTTGGTGCAGGGCTACGAGCAGTACTTC. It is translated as CASSLVQGYEQYF.

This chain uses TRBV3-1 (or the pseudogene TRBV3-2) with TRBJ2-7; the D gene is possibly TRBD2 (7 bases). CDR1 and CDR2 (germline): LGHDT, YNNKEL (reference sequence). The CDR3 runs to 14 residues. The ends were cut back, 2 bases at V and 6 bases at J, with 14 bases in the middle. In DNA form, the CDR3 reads TGTGCCAGCAGCCAAACGGGGGGACAAAGCGAGCAGTACTTC. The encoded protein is CASSQTGGQSEQYF.

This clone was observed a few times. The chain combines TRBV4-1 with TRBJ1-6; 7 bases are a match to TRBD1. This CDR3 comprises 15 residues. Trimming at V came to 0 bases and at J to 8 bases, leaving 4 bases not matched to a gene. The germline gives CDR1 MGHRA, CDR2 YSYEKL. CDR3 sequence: CASSQDPDRYSPLHF. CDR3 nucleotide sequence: TGCGCCAGCAGCCAAGATCCGGACAGGTATTCACCCCTCCACTTT.

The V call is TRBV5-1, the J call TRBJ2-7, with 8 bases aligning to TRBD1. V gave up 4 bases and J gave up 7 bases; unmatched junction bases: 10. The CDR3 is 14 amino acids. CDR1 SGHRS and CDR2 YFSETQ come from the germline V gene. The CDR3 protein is CASSDTGGSKEQYF. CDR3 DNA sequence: TGCGCCAGCAGCGACACAGGGGGGAGTAAGGAGCAGTACTTC.

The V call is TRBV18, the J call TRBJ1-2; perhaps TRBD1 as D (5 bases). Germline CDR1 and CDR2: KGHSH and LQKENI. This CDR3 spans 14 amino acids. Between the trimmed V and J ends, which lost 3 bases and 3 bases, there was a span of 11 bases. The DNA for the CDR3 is TGTGCCAGCTCACCGTCAGGGAATTACTATGGCTACACCTTC. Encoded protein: CASSPSGNYYGYTF.

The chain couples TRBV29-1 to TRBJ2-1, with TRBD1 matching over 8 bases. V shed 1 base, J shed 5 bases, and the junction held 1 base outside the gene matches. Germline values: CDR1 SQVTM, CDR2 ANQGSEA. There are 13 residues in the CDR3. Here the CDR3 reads CSVEGTGNNEQFF. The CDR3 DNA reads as TGCAGCGTTGAAGGGACAGGGAACAATGAGCAGTTCTTC.

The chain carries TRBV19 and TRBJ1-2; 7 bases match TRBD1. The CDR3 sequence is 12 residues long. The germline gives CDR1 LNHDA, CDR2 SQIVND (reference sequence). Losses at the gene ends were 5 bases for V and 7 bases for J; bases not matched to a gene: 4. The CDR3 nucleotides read TGTGCCAGTAGTGAACAGGGGTTTGGCTACACCTTC. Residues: CASSEQGFGYTF.

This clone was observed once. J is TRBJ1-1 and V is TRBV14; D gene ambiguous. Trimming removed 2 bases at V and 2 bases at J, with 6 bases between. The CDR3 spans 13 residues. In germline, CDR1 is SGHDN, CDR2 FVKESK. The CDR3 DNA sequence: TGTGCCAGCAGCCAAATTACTAACACTGAAGCTTTCTTT. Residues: CASSQITNTEAFF.

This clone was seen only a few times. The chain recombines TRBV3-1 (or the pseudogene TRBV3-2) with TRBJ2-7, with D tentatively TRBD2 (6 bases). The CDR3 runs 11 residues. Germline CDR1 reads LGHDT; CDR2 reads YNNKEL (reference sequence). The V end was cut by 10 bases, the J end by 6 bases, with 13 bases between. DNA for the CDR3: TGTGCCACCTCGCGGGGACTCGAGCAGTACTTC. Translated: CATSRGLEQYF.

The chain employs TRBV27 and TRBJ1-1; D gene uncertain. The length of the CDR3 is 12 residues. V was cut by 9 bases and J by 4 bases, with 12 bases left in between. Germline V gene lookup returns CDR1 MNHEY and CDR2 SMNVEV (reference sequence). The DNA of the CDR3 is TGTGCCAGTCTTTCCCTCGGCACTGAAGCTTTCTTT. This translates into CASLSLGTEAFF.

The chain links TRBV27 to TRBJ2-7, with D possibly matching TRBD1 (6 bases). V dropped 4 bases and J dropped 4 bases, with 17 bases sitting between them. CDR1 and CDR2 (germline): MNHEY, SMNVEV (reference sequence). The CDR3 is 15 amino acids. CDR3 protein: CASSSPQGEGYEQYF. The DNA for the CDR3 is TGTGCCAGCAGTTCCCCACAGGGCGAAGGGTACGAGCAGTACTTC.

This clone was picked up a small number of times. The CDR3 is CASSLRGQSNEQFF. Written as DNA, the CDR3 is TGTGCCAGCAGCTTACGAGGGCAGAGCAATGAGCAGTTCTTC. The chain is built from TRBV7-2 and TRBJ2-1, with D possibly matching TRBD2 (5 bases). The CDR3 sequence is 14 residues long. From germline, CDR1 is SGHTA and CDR2 FQGNSA. The V and J ends lost 2 bases and 6 bases respectively, with 11 bases between them.

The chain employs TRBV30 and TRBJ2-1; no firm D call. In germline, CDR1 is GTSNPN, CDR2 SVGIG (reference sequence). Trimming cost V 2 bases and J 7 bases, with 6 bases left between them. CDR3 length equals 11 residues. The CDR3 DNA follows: TGTGCCTGGAGTTTGAGTAATGAGCAGTTCTTC. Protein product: CAWSLSNEQFF.

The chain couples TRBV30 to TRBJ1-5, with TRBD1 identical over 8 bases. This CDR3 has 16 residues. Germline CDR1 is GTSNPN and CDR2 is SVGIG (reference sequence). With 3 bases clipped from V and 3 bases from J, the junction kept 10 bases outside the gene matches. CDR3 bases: TGTGCCTGGAGCCGACAGGGGAGTAATAACAATCAGCCCCAGCATTTT. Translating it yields CAWSRQGSNNNQPQHF.